A selection of T cell receptor beta chains follows, all from one sample in a study of blood T cell repertoires in COVID-19. The repertoire was sequenced with immunoSEQ multiplex PCR; TCRdb's copy has only in-frame clones and lacks some. Altogether about 210,000 clones are present, roughly four fifths being singletons, with the ten largest covering about 12%. The sequenced sample consisted of peripheral blood. These receptors all stem from a woman between 40 and 55 years old with acute or convalescent COVID-19. The CDR3 runs from the conserved cysteine through the conserved F or W. D genes are given only for firm matches. Where a row states a size, it is once, few, many or the class of an expanded clone; other rows omit it.

v_gene: TRBV5-1; d_gene: NA; abundance: NA; j_gene: TRBJ2-3; CDR3nt: TGCGCCAGCAGTTCGCCGCTGCGTGCTGATACGCAGTATTTT; CDR3aa: CASSSPLRADTQYF
v_gene: TRBV24-1; d_gene: NA; abundance: NA; j_gene: TRBJ1-1; CDR3nt: TGTGCCACCAGTGACCTGGGGTGGGGGACAAACACTGAAGCTTTCTTT; CDR3aa: CATSDLGWGTNTEAFF
v_gene: TRBV29-1; d_gene: TRBD2; abundance: NA; j_gene: TRBJ2-1; CDR3nt: TGCAGCGTTTCGACGGGAGGGGGGTTAAATGAGCAGTTCTTC; CDR3aa: CSVSTGGGLNEQFF
v_gene: TRBV18; d_gene: TRBD1; abundance: few; j_gene: TRBJ2-5; CDR3nt: TGTGCCAGCTCAGCGACAGGGGGCCCTGAGACCCAGTACTTC; CDR3aa: CASSATGGPETQYF
v_gene: TRBV5-1; d_gene: TRBD2; abundance: once; j_gene: TRBJ2-7; CDR3nt: TGCGCCAGCAGCAAACTAGCGAATGGACCTCTAGAGCAGTACTTC; CDR3aa: CASSKLANGPLEQYF
v_gene: TRBV6-5; d_gene: TRBD2; abundance: NA; j_gene: TRBJ2-1; CDR3nt: TGTGCCAGCAGTAAAAACGGGGGGGCCGGCAATGAGCAGTTCTTC; CDR3aa: CASSKNGGAGNEQFF
v_gene: TRBV7-8; d_gene: TRBD1; abundance: NA; j_gene: TRBJ2-7; CDR3nt: TGTGCCAGCAGCTTAAGGGACAGTACCTACGAGCAGTACTTC; CDR3aa: CASSLRDSTYEQYF
v_gene: TRBV14; d_gene: NA; abundance: once; j_gene: TRBJ2-2; CDR3nt: TGTGCCAGCAGCCCCTTTTTAAACACCGGGGAGCTGTTTTTT; CDR3aa: CASSPFLNTGELFF
v_gene: TRBV18; d_gene: NA; abundance: NA; j_gene: TRBJ2-3; CDR3nt: TGTGCCAGCTCATCTAGCCTCCTTCTCGGGGATACGCAGTATTTT; CDR3aa: CASSSSLLLGDTQYF
v_gene: TRBV19; d_gene: NA; abundance: NA; j_gene: TRBJ2-3; CDR3nt: TGTGCCAGTAGTATAGCGGTGGGCCAGGGTGGAGATACGCAGTATTTT; CDR3aa: CASSIAVGQGGDTQYF
v_gene: TRBV5-1; d_gene: TRBD1; abundance: few; j_gene: TRBJ2-7; CDR3nt: TGCGCCAGCAGCTTGGTTGGGACAGGGGGCCACGAGCAGTACTTC; CDR3aa: CASSLVGTGGHEQYF
v_gene: TRBV5-1; d_gene: NA; abundance: once; j_gene: TRBJ2-7; CDR3nt: TGCGCCAGCAGCCGCGGACAGTCCTACGAGCAGTACTTC; CDR3aa: CASSRGQSYEQYF
v_gene: TRBV7-6; d_gene: NA; abundance: NA; j_gene: TRBJ2-2; CDR3nt: TGTGCCAGCAGCTTACCCCAGGGTGGCACCGGGGAGCTGTTTTTT; CDR3aa: CASSLPQGGTGELFF
v_gene: TRBV29-1; d_gene: NA; abundance: NA; j_gene: TRBJ2-1; CDR3nt: TGCAGCTCAGAAGGGAGCTCCTACAATGAGCAGTTCTTC; CDR3aa: CSSEGSSYNEQFF
v_gene: TRBV10-2; d_gene: NA; abundance: NA; j_gene: TRBJ2-7; CDR3nt: TGCGCCAGCAATTTACGACTACAGACCTACGAGCAGTACTTC; CDR3aa: CASNLRLQTYEQYF
v_gene: TRBV7-2; d_gene: NA; abundance: once; j_gene: TRBJ1-1; CDR3nt: TGTGCCAGCAGCCCAGGGCGGGGGAACACTGAAGCTTTCTTT; CDR3aa: CASSPGRGNTEAFF
v_gene: TRBV10-3; d_gene: TRBD2; abundance: NA; j_gene: TRBJ2-7; CDR3nt: TGTGCCATCAGTCTAGCGGGAGAAGTCGACGAGCAGTACTTC; CDR3aa: CAISLAGEVDEQYF
v_gene: TRBV19; d_gene: NA; abundance: NA; j_gene: TRBJ1-5; CDR3nt: TGTGCCAGTAACATGGCCGAGGGACTCGGCAATCAGCCCCAGCATTTT; CDR3aa: CASNMAEGLGNQPQHF